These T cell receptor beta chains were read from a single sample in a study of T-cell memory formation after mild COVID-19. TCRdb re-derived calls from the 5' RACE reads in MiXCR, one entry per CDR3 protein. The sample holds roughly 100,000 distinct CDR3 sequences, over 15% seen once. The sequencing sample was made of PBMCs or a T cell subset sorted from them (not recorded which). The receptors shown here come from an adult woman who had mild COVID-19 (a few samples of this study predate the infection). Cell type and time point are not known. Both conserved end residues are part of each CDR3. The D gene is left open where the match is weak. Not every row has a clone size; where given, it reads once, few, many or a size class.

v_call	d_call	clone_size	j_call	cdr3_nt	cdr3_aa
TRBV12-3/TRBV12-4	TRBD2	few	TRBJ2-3	TGTGCCAGCAGCCTTGCCGGGACTAGCTTCCCAGATACGCAGTATTTT	CASSLAGTSFPDTQYF
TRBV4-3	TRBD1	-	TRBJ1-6	TGCGCCAGCGCCCGGGACAGGGATAATTCACCCCTCCACTTT	CASARDRDNSPLHF
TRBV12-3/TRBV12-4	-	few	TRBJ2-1	TGTGCCAGCAGTTTAGAGGTACACAATGAGCAGTTCTTC	CASSLEVHNEQFF
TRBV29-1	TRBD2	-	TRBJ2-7	TGCAGCGCCGCCCCCGGGACTAACCCCTACGAGCAGTACTTC	CSAAPGTNPYEQYF
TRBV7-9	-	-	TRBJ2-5	TGTGCCAGCAGCTCCCCGAACGGGCAAGAGACCCAGTACTTC	CASSSPNGQETQYF
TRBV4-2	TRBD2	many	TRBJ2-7	TGTGCCAGCAGCCAATCCTTGGGACTAGCGGGAGGTGAGCAGTACTTC	CASSQSLGLAGGEQYF
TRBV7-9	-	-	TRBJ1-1	TGTGCCAGCAGCTTATATACAGCTTTCTTT	CASSLYTAFF
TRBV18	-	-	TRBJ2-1	TGTGCCAGCTCACCGGAACGGGGGCCGGGGGATGAGCAGTTCTTC	CASSPERGPGDEQFF
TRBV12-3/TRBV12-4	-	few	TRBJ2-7	TGTGCCAGCAGTTCGGCGGTCTACGAGCAGTACTTC	CASSSAVYEQYF
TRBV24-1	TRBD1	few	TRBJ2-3	TGTGCCACCAGACAGGGGGATACGCAGTATTTT	CATRQGDTQYF
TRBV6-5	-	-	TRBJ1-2	TGTGCCAGCTCACCCCCGGGGGCTGATGGCTACACCTTC	CASSPPGADGYTF
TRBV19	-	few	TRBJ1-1	TGTGCCAGCATGATCGGGAACACTGAAGCTTTCTTT	CASMIGNTEAFF
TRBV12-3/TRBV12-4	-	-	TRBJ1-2	TGTGCCAGCAGTTTAGCCACCTTCTATGGCTACACCTTC	CASSLATFYGYTF
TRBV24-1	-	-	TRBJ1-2	TGTGCCACCAGTGAGACTGACCAGGGTCTTGGCTACACCTTC	CATSETDQGLGYTF
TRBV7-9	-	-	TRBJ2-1	TGTGCCAGCAGCCCTTTATATGAGCAGTTCTTC	CASSPLYEQFF
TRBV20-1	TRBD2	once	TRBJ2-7	TGCAGTGCTAGATATGGTCGGGAGGTCAACGAGCAGTACTTC	CSARYGREVNEQYF
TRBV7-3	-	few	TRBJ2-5	TGTGCCAGCAGCTTAACTGAGGGGAGGACCCAGTACTTC	CASSLTEGRTQYF
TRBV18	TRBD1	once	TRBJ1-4	TGTGCCAGCTCACCACCGGAGGGGGCGAGTAATGAAAAACTGTTTTTT	CASSPPEGASNEKLFF
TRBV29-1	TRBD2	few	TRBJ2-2	TGCAGCGTAGGACTAGCGGGAGACGCCGGGGAGCTGTTTTTT	CSVGLAGDAGELFF
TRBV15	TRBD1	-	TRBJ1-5	TGTGCCACCAGCAGCGACAGGGATATTTTCGGCAATCAGCCCCAGCATTTT	CATSSDRDIFGNQPQHF
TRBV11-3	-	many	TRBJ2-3	TGTGCCAGCAGCCCGATGAGAGGTTCGTCGAGCACAGATACGCAGTATTTT	CASSPMRGSSSTDTQYF
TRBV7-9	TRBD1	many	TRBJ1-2	TGTGCCAGCATACAACAAGACAGGGATCAACTCTATGGCTACACCTTC	CASIQQDRDQLYGYTF
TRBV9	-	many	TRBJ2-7	TGTGCCAGCAGCCATAGCAGGGGGGGCTCCTACGAGCAGTACTTC	CASSHSRGGSYEQYF
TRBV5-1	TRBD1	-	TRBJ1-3	TGCGCCAGCAGCCCAATCTCGGGACAGGGGGCGAACACCATATATTTT	CASSPISGQGANTIYF
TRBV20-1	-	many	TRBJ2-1	TGCAGTGGCCGAGGTGGCAGGAGCCCCTACAATGAGCAGTTCTTC	CSGRGGRSPYNEQFF
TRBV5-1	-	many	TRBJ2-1	TGCGCCAGCAGGCTTACCAATGAGCAGTTCTTC	CASRLTNEQFF
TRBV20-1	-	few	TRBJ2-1	TGCAGTGCTAGAAGCACTACTACATATGACAATGAGCAGTTCTTC	CSARSTTTYDNEQFF
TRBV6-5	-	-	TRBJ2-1	TGTGCCAGCACTCCTAGCGCCTTCAATGAGCAGTTCTTC	CASTPSAFNEQFF
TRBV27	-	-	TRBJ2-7	TGTGCCAGCAGTTTGCGCAGAAACTACGAGCAGTACTTC	CASSLRRNYEQYF
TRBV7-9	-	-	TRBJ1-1	TGTGCCAGCAGCTCAGACACCAACACTGAAGCTTTCTTT	CASSSDTNTEAFF
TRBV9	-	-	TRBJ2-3	TGTGCCAGCAGCGTAACCACAGTAACCACTAGCACAGATACGCAGTATTTT	CASSVTTVTTSTDTQYF
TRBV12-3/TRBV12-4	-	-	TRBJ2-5	TGTGCCAGCAGTCCCCCCGGGACTCCACCCGGGACCCAGTACTTC	CASSPPGTPPGTQYF
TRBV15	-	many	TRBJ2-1	TGTGCCACCAGCAGAGATGGCGGGGATGAGCAGTTCTTC	CATSRDGGDEQFF
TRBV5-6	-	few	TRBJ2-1	TGTGCCAGCAGCTTGGACTGGGGCGGGACCCACAATGAGCAGTTCTTC	CASSLDWGGTHNEQFF
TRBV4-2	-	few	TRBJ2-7	TGTGCCAGCAGCCAAGAGGGGTCAAGTTTCAAGCAGTACTTC	CASSQEGSSFKQYF
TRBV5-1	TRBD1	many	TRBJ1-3	TGCGCCAGCAGCGACACAGGGGACTATTACTCTTTCGGGAGCTCTGGAAACACCATATATTTT	CASSDTGDYYSFGSSGNTIYF
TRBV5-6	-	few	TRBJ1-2	TGTGCCAGCAGCTTGGGCGTGGCGGCCCTTGCTAACTATGGCTACACCTTC	CASSLGVAALANYGYTF
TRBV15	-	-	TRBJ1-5	TGTGCCACCAGCCCTTGGGCAGCGACACAGCCCCAGCATTTT	CATSPWAATQPQHF
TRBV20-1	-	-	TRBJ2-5	TGCAGTGCTGGGAGTGGCCAAGAGACCCAGTACTTC	CSAGSGQETQYF
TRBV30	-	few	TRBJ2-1	TGTGCCTGGAGTGTCCCCGGGAGCTCCTACAATGAGCAGTTCTTC	CAWSVPGSSYNEQFF
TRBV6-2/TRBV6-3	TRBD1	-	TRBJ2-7	TGTGCCAGCACCACCCTCCCGGGACAGGGCTACGAGCAGTACTTC	CASTTLPGQGYEQYF
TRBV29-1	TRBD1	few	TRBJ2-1	TGCAGCGTTGAGCCAGGGACAGGGGCCTACAATGAGCAGTTCTTC	CSVEPGTGAYNEQFF
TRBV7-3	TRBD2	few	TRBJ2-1	TGTGCCAGCAGCCAGGAACTAGCGGGAGTCTATGAGCAGTTCTTC	CASSQELAGVYEQFF
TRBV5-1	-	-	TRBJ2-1	TGCGCCAGCAGACAGAGTGAGCAGTTCTTC	CASRQSEQFF
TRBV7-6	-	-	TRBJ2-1	TGTGCCAGCAGCCCATGGGGGGGGGCGGAGGGACGCACTGAGCAGTTCTTC	CASSPWGGAEGRTEQFF
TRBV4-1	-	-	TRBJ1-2	TGCGCCAGCAGCCAAGAATTAGGGCAACACAACTATGGCTACACCTTC	CASSQELGQHNYGYTF
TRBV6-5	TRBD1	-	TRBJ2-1	TGTGCCAGCAGTTTCACAGGGGGAGTTACCTCCTACAATGAGCAGTTCTTC	CASSFTGGVTSYNEQFF